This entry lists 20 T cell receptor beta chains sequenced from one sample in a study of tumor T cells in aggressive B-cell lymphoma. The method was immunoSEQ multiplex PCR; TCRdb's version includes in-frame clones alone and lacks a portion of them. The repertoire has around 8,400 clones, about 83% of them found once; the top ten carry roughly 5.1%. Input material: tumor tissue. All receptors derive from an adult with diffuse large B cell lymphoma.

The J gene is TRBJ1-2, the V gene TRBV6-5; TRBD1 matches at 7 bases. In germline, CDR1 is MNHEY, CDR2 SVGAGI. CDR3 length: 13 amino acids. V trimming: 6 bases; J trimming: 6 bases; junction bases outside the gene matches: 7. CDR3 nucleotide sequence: TGTGCCAGCAGCCGCGACAGGGTCAATGGCTACACCTTC. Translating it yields CASSRDRVNGYTF.

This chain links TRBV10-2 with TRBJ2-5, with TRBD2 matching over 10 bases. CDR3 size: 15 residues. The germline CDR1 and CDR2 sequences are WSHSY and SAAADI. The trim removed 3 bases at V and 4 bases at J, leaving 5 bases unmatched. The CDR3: CASSDVAGGLETQYF. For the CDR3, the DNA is TGCGCCAGCAGTGATGTAGCGGGAGGATTAGAGACCCAGTACTTC.

This chain's CDR3 is CASSFRGDSYEQYF. CDR3 DNA sequence: TGTGCCAGCAGCTTTCGGGGGGATTCCTACGAGCAGTACTTC. The chain joins TRBV5-4 to TRBJ2-7, with TRBD2 identical over 7 bases. CDR1 and CDR2 from the germline V gene are SGHNT and YYREEE (reference sequence). The CDR3 runs to 14 residues. Trimming took 2 bases from V and 1 from J; bases not matched to a gene: 3.

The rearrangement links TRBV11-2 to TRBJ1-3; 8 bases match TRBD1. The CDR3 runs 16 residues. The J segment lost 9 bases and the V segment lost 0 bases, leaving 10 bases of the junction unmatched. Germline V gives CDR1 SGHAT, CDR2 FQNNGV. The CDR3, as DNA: TGTGCCAGCAGCTTAGACCCAGGACAGGGAGGAGGCACCATATATTTT. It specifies CASSLDPGQGGGTIYF.

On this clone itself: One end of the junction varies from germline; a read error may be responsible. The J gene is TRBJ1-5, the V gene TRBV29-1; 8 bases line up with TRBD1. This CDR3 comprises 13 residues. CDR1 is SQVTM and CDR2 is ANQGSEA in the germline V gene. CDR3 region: CSAQQGVNQPQHF. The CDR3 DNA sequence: TGCAGCGCCCAACAGGGGGTGAATCAGCCCCAACATTTT. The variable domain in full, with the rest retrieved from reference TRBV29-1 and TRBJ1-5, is SAVISQKPSRDICQRGTSLTIQCQVDSQVTMMFWYRQQPGQSLTLIATANQGSEATYESGFVIDKFPISRPNLTFSTLTVSNMSPEDSSIYLCSAQQGVNQPQHFGDGTRLSIL.

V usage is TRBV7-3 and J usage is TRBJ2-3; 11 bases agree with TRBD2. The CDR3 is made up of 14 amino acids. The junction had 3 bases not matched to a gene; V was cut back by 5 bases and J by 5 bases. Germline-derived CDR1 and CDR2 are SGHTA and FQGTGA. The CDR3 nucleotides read TGTGCCAGCAGCACAGGACTAGCGGGAGATACGCAGTATTTT. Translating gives CASSTGLAGDTQYF. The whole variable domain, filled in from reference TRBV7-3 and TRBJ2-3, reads GAGVSQTPSNKVTEKGKYVELRCDPISGHTALYWYRQSLGQGPEFLIYFQGTGAADDSGLPNDRFFAVRPEGSVSTLKIQRTERGDSAVYLCASSTGLAGDTQYFGPGTRLTVL.

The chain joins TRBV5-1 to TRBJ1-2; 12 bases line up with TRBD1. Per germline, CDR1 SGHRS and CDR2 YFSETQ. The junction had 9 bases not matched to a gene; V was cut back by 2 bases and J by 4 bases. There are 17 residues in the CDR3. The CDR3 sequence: CASSLGDRGPLSYGYTF. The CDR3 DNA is TGCGCCAGCAGCTTAGGGGACAGGGGGCCCCTGAGCTATGGCTACACCTTC.

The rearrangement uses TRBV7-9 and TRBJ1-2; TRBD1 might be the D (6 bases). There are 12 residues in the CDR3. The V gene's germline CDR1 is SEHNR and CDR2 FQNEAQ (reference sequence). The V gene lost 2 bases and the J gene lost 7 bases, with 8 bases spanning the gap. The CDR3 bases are TGTGCCAGCAGCTTACCCAGGGGTGGCTACACCTTC. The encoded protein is CASSLPRGGYTF.

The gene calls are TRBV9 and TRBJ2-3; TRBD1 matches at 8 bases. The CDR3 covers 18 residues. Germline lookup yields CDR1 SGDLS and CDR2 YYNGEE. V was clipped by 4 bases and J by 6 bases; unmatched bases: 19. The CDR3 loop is CASSHDYVRDRRGDTQYF. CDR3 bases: TGTGCCAGCAGCCATGATTACGTCCGGGACAGGAGGGGCGATACGCAGTATTTT.

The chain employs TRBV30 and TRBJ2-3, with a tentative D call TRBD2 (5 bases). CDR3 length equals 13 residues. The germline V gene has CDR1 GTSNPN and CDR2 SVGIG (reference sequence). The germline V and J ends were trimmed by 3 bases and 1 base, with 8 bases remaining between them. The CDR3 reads CAWRNGGTDTQYF. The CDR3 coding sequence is TGTGCCTGGAGGAACGGGGGCACAGATACGCAGTATTTT.

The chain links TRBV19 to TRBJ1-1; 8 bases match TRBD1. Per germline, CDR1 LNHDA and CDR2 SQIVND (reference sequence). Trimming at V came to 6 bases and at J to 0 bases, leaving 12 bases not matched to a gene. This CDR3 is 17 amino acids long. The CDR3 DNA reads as TGTGCCAGTAGACCATTCGCAGGGGGCGGTGTGAACACTGAAGCTTTCTTT. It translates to CASRPFAGGGVNTEAFF.

The CDR3 sequence is CASSIAGDRGTDTQYF. Written as DNA, the CDR3 is TGTGCCAGTAGTATAGCAGGGGATCGGGGCACAGATACGCAGTATTTT. This chain uses TRBV19 with TRBJ2-3, with D possibly TRBD1 on 6 matching bases. V lost 1 base and J lost 1, with 12 bases in between. The germline V gene has CDR1 LNHDA and CDR2 SQIVND (reference sequence). The CDR3 contains 16 residues.

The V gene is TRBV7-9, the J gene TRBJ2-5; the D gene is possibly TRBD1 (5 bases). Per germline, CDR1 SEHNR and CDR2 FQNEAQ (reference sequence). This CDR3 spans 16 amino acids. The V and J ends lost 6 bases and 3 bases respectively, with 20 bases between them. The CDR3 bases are TGTGCCAGCAGTTCCCTAGGGGTTAAGGTAGAAGAGACCCAGTACTTC. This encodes CASSSLGVKVEETQYF. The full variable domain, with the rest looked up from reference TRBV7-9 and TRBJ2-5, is DTGVSQNPRHKITKRGQNVTFRCDPISEHNRLYWYRQTLGQGPEFLTYFQNEAQLEKSRLLSDRFSAERPKGSFSTLEIQRTEQGDSAMYLCASSSLGVKVEETQYFGPGTRLLVL.

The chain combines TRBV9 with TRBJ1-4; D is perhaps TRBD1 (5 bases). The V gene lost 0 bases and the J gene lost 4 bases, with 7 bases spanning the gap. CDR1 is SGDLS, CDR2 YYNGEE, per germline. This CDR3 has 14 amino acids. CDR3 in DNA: TGTGCCAGCAGCGTAGAACAGGATAATGAAAAACTGTTTTTT. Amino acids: CASSVEQDNEKLFF.

The CDR3 here is CASSPGHPWGGLASYEQYF. The CDR3 DNA follows: TGTGCCAGCAGTCCGGGACACCCCTGGGGGGGACTAGCCTCCTACGAGCAGTACTTC. V gene TRBV2 combines with J gene TRBJ2-7, with 9 positions matching TRBD2. The CDR3 is 19 amino acids. Germline CDR1 is SNHLY and CDR2 is FYNNEI. V shed 5 bases, J shed 0 bases, and the junction held 17 bases outside the gene matches.

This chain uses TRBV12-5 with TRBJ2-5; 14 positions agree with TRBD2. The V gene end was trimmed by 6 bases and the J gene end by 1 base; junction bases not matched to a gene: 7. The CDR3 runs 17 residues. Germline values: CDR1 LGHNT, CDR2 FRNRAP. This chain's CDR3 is CASGLRLAGGIQETQYF. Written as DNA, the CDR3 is TGTGCTAGTGGCCTCCGACTAGCGGGAGGGATCCAAGAGACCCAGTACTTC.

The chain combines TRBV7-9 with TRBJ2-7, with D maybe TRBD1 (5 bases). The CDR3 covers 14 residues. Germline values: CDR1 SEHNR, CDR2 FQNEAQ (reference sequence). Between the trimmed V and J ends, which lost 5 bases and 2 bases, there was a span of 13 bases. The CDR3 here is CASSPGLRTYEQYF. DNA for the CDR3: TGTGCCAGCAGCCCAGGGCTACGCACCTACGAGCAGTACTTC.

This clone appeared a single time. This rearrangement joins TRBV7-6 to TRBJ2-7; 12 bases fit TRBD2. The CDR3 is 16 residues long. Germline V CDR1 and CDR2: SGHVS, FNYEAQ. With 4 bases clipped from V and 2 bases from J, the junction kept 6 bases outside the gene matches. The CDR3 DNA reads TGTGCCAGCAGCTATACTAGCGGGAGGTTCACCTACGAGCAGTACTTC. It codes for CASSYTSGRFTYEQYF.

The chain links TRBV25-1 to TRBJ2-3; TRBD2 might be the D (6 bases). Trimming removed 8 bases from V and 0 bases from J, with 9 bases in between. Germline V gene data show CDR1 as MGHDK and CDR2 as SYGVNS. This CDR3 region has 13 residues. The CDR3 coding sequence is TGTGCCAGCGGGGAGGCTAGCACAGATACGCAGTATTTT. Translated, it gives CASGEASTDTQYF.

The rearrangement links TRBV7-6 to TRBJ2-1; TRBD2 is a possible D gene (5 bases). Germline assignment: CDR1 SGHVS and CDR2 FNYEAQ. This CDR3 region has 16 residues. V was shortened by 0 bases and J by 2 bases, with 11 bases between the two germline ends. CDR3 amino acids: CASSLAGVAPYNEQFF. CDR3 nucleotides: TGTGCCAGCAGCTTAGCGGGAGTTGCCCCCTACAATGAGCAGTTCTTC.